Below are 26 T cell receptor beta chains sequenced from a single sample in a study of OX40 agonist ivuxolimab in advanced cancers. Clones were read by immunoSEQ multiplex PCR, and TCRdb kept only the in-frame ones, dropping some. The sample has about 83,000 clones, about 90% seen once. Specimen: CD4+ or CD8+ T cells sorted from blood, collected in a trial of the OX40 agonist ivuxolimab. All receptors derive from an adult with an advanced solid tumor such as melanoma, head and neck, liver or kidney cancer.

The chain employs TRBV6-6 and TRBJ1-2; TRBD1 matches 8 bases. V shed 2 bases and J 6 bases; nucleotides not matched to a gene: 2. Germline lookup yields CDR1 MNHNY and CDR2 SVGAGI (reference sequence). CDR3 size: 13 residues. In DNA form, the CDR3 reads TGTGCCAGCAGTTACAACAGGGGGGATGGCTACACCTTC. It is translated as CASSYNRGDGYTF.

This clone was seen only a few times. Here the CDR3 reads CASSVGSPDTQYF. The CDR3 DNA is TGTGCCAGCAGCGTAGGGAGCCCAGATACGCAGTATTTT. V is TRBV9 and J is TRBJ2-3, with D hard to call. V was pared by 0 bases and J by 4 bases, with 6 bases between. The CDR3 loop spans 13 amino acids. Germline V lookup: CDR1 SGDLS, CDR2 YYNGEE.

The chain carries TRBV11-3 and TRBJ2-4; no clear D gene. Germline V CDR1 and CDR2: SGHNT, YENEEA. The V end lost 5 bases, the J end lost 6 bases, and 11 bases lay between the germline ends. The CDR3 runs to 13 residues. CDR3 nucleotide sequence: TGTGCCAGCAGCCCCTTCCTAGGAAACATTCAGTACTTC. It yields the protein CASSPFLGNIQYF.

This chain joins TRBV28 and TRBJ1-6, with 7 bases that match TRBD1. Looked up from germline, CDR1 is MDHEN and CDR2 is SYDVKM. The CDR3 runs to 13 residues. The V and J ends lost 10 bases and 4 bases, in that order; junction bases with no gene match: 4. The CDR3 sequence: CATSTGYNSPLHF. The CDR3 nucleotides read TGTGCCACCTCGACAGGGTATAATTCACCCCTCCACTTT.

The chain carries TRBV30 and TRBJ1-6; 8 bases agree with TRBD1. Per germline, CDR1 GTSNPN and CDR2 SVGIG (reference sequence). Unmatched junction bases numbered 7, after V lost 0 bases and J lost 9 bases. The CDR3 has 15 amino acids. CDR3 protein: CAWSVRGQGLSPLHF. CDR3 coding DNA: TGTGCCTGGAGTGTACGTGGACAGGGTCTTTCACCCCTCCACTTT.

In this sample, this clone turned up once. The same CDR3 can be traced to other DNA sequences in this sample. This chain connects TRBV6-6 to TRBJ1-5, with D unresolved. V was pared by 1 base and J by 6 bases, with 10 bases between. The CDR3 sequence is 14 residues long. Germline CDR1 and CDR2: MNHNY and SVGAGI (reference sequence). DNA of the CDR3: TGTGCCAGCAGTTACTACGGGGTTGGTCAGCCCCAGCATTTT. Its protein product is CASSYYGVGQPQHF.

The rearrangement uses TRBV19 and TRBJ2-3; no definite D call. Trimming pared 3 bases from V and 0 bases from J, leaving 16 bases between. This CDR3 contains 17 residues. From germline, CDR1 is LNHDA and CDR2 SQIVND (reference sequence). CDR3 coding DNA: TGTGCCAGTAGTATCGGTGCCAGCGTCTCTAGCACAGATACGCAGTATTTT. This translates into CASSIGASVSSTDTQYF.

V gene TRBV4-3 combines with J gene TRBJ2-1; 7 positions agree with TRBD1. There are 16 residues in the CDR3. After removal of 1 base from V and 4 bases from J, the junction contained 7 bases not matched to a gene. The V gene's germline CDR1 is LGHNA and CDR2 YSLEER. The CDR3 region is CASSQADRVPYNEQFF. CDR3 in DNA: TGCGCCAGCAGCCAAGCTGACAGGGTACCTTACAATGAGCAGTTCTTC.

The chain is built from TRBV20-1 and TRBJ2-1; D remains ambiguous. The CDR3 contains 11 residues. Per germline, CDR1 DFQATT and CDR2 SNEGSKA (reference sequence). V lost 1 base, J lost 6 bases, and 4 bases lay in between. The CDR3 sequence: CSARVSNEQFF. Here the CDR3 DNA reads TGCAGTGCTAGAGTGTCCAATGAGCAGTTCTTC.

A few counts support this clone. This chain links TRBV7-9 with TRBJ2-1; no clear D gene. V was clipped by 1 base and J by 7 bases, with 5 bases between them. Germline V gives CDR1 SEHNR, CDR2 FQNEAQ (reference sequence). The length of the CDR3 is 12 residues. The CDR3 sequence: CASSLGTNEQFF. CDR3 DNA: TGTGCCAGCAGCTTAGGAACTAATGAGCAGTTCTTC.

V is TRBV21-1 and J is TRBJ1-1. TRBV21-1 is deemed a pseudogene. This CDR3 spans 13 amino acids. CDR3 bases: TGTGCCAGCAGCAAAGATGGGCGGAGGGAAGCTTTCTTT. Translated: CASSKDGRREAFF.

As concerns this clone: The same CDR3 is also encoded by other DNA sequences in this sample. The rearrangement links TRBV4-1 to TRBJ2-3; D possibly corresponds to TRBD2 (5 bases). The V gene's germline CDR1 is MGHRA and CDR2 YSYEKL. V gave up 1 base and J gave up 6 bases, with 20 bases separating them. This CDR3 comprises 17 residues. The CDR3 loop is CASSQVRGLGATDTQYF. The CDR3 DNA reads as TGCGCCAGCAGCCAAGTAAGAGGCTTGGGAGCGACGGATACGCAGTATTTT.

The chain combines TRBV30 with TRBJ1-1; 9 nucleotides align to TRBD1. In germline, CDR1 is GTSNPN, CDR2 SVGIG (reference sequence). CDR3 length: 13 amino acids. Losses at the gene ends were 2 bases for V and 5 bases for J; bases not matched to a gene: 3. The CDR3: CAWSLDRGTEAFF. CDR3 coding DNA: TGTGCCTGGAGTTTAGACAGGGGGACTGAAGCTTTCTTT.

This chain joins TRBV9 and TRBJ1-2, with TRBD1 identical over 8 bases. The CDR3 runs 14 residues. In germline, CDR1 is SGDLS, CDR2 YYNGEE. V lost 8 bases, J lost 4 bases, and 10 bases stayed unmatched. The DNA for the CDR3 is TGTGCCAGTGGGGGCCAGGGGGCCACCTATGGCTACACCTTC. It is translated as CASGGQGATYGYTF.

V gene TRBV28 combines with J gene TRBJ1-1; D is undetermined. V was trimmed by 5 bases and J by 0 bases, leaving 16 bases between them. This CDR3 comprises 16 residues. Germline CDR1 and CDR2: MDHEN and SYDVKM. CDR3 loop: CASSLSPRALNTEAFF. The CDR3 DNA follows: TGTGCCAGCAGTCTATCCCCGAGGGCACTGAACACTGAAGCTTTCTTT.

Note on this clone: A junction end diverges from the germline sequence, so it may reflect a read error. The chain carries TRBV20-1 and TRBJ1-1, with TRBD1 as a possible D gene (6 bases). This CDR3 comprises 10 residues. From germline, CDR1 is DFQATT and CDR2 SNEGSKA (reference sequence). CDR3 region: CSAPTGTLNF. CDR3 coding DNA: TGCAGTGCCCCGACAGGTACCCTGAACTTT.

This clone was seen only once. This rearrangement joins TRBV7-8 to TRBJ2-3; tentative D call: TRBD2 (5 bases). Trimming cost V 3 bases and J 6 bases, with 19 bases left between them. The CDR3 runs to 16 residues. CDR1 is SGHVS, CDR2 FQNEAQ, per germline. The CDR3: CASSFGVGSEADTQYF. The CDR3 region has the DNA TGTGCCAGCAGCTTTGGGGTGGGGAGTGAGGCCGATACGCAGTATTTT.

The chain combines TRBV5-4 with TRBJ1-1; D not certain. This CDR3 contains 13 residues. Germline CDR1 is SGHNT and CDR2 is YYREEE (reference sequence). V lost 3 bases and J 1 base, leaving 7 bases between the germline ends. CDR3 loop: CASSYWENTEAFF. The DNA of the CDR3 is TGTGCCAGCAGCTATTGGGAGAACACTGAAGCTTTCTTT.

V usage is TRBV28 and J usage is TRBJ1-5, with 7 bases fitting TRBD1. The CDR3 has 15 amino acids. Germline assignment: CDR1 MDHEN and CDR2 SYDVKM. After removal of 7 bases from V and 0 bases from J, the junction contained 6 bases not matched to a gene. Here the CDR3 DNA reads TGTGCCAGCATGAAGGGGGCGTTTAGCAATCAGCCCCAGCATTTT. Translated, it gives CASMKGAFSNQPQHF.

The genes are TRBV19 and TRBJ2-1, with D tentatively TRBD1 (5 bases). V lost 5 bases and J 3 bases, leaving 11 bases between the germline ends. The CDR3 covers 14 residues. Germline V gives CDR1 LNHDA, CDR2 SQIVND (reference sequence). For the CDR3, the DNA is TGTGCCAGTAGTGGAAGGGGCTTCTACAATGAGCAGTTCTTC. This translates into CASSGRGFYNEQFF.

This clone was observed a single time. The rearrangement joins TRBV28 to TRBJ2-5; D not certain. The V gene lost 6 bases and the J gene lost 1 base, with 9 bases spanning the gap. The CDR3 has 13 amino acids. Germline CDR1 MDHEN, CDR2 SYDVKM. The CDR3 here is CASRYPTQETQYF. CDR3 coding DNA: TGTGCCAGCAGATACCCGACCCAAGAGACCCAGTACTTC.

This sequence joins TRBV9 and TRBJ2-3; D unresolved. Trimming removed 2 bases at V and 2 bases at J, with 12 bases between. The CDR3 consists of 15 residues. Germline loops: CDR1 SGDLS, CDR2 YYNGEE. The CDR3 sequence: CASSVLRISTDTQYF. Here the CDR3 DNA reads TGTGCCAGCAGCGTCCTCAGGATTTCCACAGATACGCAGTATTTT.

V is TRBV12-5 and J is TRBJ2-7; TRBD1 matches 8 bases. Germline CDR1 and CDR2: LGHNT and FRNRAP. This CDR3 is 13 amino acids long. V was pared by 3 bases and J by 4 bases, with 2 bases of the junction left unmatched. CDR3 bases: TGTGCTAGTGGTTTCGACAGGGGTTACGAGCAGTACTTC. As protein: CASGFDRGYEQYF.

This rearrangement joins TRBV4-3 to TRBJ1-4, with D uncertain. Per germline, CDR1 LGHNA and CDR2 YSLEER. This CDR3 comprises 15 residues. V dropped 5 bases and J dropped 7 bases, with 17 bases sitting between them. The CDR3 region is CASSKHQVGIEKLFF. Written as DNA, the CDR3 is TGCGCCAGCAGCAAACATCAGGTTGGGATTGAAAAACTGTTTTTT.

The rearrangement uses TRBV2 and TRBJ2-3; D is unclear. Trimming pared 4 bases from V and 3 bases from J, leaving 14 bases between. Germline loops: CDR1 SNHLY, CDR2 FYNNEI. The CDR3 consists of 15 residues. CDR3 DNA sequence: TGTGCCAGCAGTGCCACAGCGTACCTTACAGATACGCAGTATTTT. As protein: CASSATAYLTDTQYF.

The J gene is TRBJ2-1, the V gene TRBV5-1; TRBD1 might be the D (5 bases). Germline CDR1 SGHRS, CDR2 YFSETQ. Trimming stripped 0 bases from V and 4 bases from J, with 14 bases between. This CDR3 has 16 amino acids. CDR3 amino acids: CASSLGGLLRYNEQFF. The DNA of the CDR3 is TGCGCCAGCAGCTTGGGGGGCCTCCTCAGATACAATGAGCAGTTCTTC.